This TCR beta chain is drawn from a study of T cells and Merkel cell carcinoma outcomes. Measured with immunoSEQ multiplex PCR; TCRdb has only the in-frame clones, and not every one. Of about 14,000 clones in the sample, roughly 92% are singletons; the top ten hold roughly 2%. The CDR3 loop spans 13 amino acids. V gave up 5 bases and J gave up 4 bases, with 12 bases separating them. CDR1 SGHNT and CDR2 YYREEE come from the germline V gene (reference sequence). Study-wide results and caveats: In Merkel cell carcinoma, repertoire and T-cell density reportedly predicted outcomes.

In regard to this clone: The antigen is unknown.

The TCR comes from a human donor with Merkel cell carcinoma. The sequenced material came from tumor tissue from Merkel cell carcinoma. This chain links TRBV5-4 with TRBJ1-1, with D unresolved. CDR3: CASSGFRGTEAFF. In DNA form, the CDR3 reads TGTGCCAGCAGTGGATTTCGAGGCACTGAAGCTTTCTTT.